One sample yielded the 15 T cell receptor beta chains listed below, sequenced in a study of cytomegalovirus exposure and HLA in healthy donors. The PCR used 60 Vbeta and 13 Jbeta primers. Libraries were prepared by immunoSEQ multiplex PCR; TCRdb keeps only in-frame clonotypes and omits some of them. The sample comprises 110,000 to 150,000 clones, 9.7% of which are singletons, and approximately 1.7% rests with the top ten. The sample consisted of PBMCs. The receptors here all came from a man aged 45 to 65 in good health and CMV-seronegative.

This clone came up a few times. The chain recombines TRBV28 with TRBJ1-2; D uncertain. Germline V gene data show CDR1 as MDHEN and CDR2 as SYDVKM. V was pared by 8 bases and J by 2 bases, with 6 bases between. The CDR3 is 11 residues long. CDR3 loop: CASQMNYGYTF. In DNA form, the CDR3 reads TGTGCCAGCCAAATGAACTATGGCTACACCTTC.

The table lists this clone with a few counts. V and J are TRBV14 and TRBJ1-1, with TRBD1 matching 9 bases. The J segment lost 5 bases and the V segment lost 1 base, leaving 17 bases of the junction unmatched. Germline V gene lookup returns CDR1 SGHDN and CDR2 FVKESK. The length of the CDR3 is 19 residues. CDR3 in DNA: TGTGCCAGCAGCCAAGTAAGGGAATACGGGACAGGGTTTCATACTGAAGCTTTCTTT. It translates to CASSQVREYGTGFHTEAFF.

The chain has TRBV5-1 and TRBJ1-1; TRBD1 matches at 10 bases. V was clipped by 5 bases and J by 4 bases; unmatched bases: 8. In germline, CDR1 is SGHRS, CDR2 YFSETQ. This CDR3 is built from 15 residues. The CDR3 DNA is TGCGCCAGCAGGAAGAGACAGGGGGCTTCCACTGAAGCTTTCTTT. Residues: CASRKRQGASTEAFF.

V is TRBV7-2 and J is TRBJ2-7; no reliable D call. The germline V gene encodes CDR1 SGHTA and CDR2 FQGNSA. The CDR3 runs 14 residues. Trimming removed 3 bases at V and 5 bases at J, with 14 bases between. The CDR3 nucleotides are TGTGCCAGCAGCTTCCGGGTCTCCCCTAACGAGCAGTACTTC. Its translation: CASSFRVSPNEQYF.

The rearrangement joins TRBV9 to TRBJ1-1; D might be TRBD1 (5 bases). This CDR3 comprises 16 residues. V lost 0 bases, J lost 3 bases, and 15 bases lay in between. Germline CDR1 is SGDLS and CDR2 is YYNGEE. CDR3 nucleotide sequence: TGTGCCAGCAGCGTAGTGTCGGGCAGGGAAGACACTGAAGCTTTCTTT. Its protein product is CASSVVSGREDTEAFF.

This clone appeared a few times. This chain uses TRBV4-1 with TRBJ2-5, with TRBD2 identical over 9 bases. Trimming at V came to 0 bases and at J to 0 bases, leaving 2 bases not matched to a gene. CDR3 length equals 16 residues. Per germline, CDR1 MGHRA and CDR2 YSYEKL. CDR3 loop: CASSQEVAGDQETQYF. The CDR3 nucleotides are TGCGCCAGCAGCCAAGAGGTAGCGGGGGACCAAGAGACCCAGTACTTC.

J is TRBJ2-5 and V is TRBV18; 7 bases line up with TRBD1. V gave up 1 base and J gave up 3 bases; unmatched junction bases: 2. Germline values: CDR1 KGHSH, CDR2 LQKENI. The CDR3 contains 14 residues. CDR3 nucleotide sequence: TGTGCCAGCTCACCACGGACAGGAGAAGAGACCCAGTACTTC. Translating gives CASSPRTGEETQYF.

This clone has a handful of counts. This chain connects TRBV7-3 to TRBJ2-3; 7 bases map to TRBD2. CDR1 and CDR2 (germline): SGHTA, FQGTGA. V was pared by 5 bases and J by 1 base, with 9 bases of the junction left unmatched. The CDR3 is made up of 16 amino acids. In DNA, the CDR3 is TGTGCCAGCAGCCCCCAGGTAGCGGGCGGCACAGATACGCAGTATTTT. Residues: CASSPQVAGGTDTQYF.

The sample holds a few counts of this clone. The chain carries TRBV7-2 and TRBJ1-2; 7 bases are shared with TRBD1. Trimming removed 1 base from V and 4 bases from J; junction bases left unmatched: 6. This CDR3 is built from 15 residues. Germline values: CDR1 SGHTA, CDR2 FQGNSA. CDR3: CASSLVYRGLYGYTF. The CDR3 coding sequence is TGTGCCAGCAGCTTAGTTTACAGGGGCCTCTATGGCTACACCTTC.

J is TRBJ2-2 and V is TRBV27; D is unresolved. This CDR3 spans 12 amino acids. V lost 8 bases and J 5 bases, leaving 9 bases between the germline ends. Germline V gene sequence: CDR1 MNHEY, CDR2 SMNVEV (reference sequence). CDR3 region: CASLSRTGELFF. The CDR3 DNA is TGTGCCAGCCTAAGCCGTACCGGGGAGCTGTTTTTT.

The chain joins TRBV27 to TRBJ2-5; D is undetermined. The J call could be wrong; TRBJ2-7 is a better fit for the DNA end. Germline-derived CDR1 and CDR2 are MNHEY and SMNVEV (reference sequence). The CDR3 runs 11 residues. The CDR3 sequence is CASSPGYEQYF. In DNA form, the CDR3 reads TGTGCCAGCAGTCCCGGGTACGAGCAGTACTTC.

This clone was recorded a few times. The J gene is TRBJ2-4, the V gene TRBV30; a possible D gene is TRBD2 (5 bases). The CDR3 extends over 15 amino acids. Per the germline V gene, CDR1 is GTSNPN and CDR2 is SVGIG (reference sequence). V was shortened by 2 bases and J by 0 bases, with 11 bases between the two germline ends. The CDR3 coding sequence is TGTGCCTGGAGTTTTGGCGGGTTAGCCAAAAACATTCAGTACTTC. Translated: CAWSFGGLAKNIQYF.

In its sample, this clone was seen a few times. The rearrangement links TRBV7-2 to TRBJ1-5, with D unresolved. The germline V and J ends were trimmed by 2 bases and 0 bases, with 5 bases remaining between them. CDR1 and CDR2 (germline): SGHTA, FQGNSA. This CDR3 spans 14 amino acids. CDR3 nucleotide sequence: TGTGCCAGCAGCTTATCTTTTAGCAATCAGCCCCAGCATTTT. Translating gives CASSLSFSNQPQHF.

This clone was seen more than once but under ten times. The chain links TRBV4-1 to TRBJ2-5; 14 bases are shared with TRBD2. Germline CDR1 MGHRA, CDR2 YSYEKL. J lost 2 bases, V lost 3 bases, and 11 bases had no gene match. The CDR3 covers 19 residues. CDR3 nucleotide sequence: TGCGCCAGCAGCCACCCTCCGGGACTAGCGGGAGCAAGGCAAGAGACCCAGTACTTC. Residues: CASSHPPGLAGARQETQYF.

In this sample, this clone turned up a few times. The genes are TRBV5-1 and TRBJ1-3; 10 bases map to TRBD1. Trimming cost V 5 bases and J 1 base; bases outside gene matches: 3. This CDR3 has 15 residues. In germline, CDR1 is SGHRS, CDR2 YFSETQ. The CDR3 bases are TGCGCCAGCAGGATGGGACAGGGGTCTGGAAACACCATATATTTT. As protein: CASRMGQGSGNTIYF.